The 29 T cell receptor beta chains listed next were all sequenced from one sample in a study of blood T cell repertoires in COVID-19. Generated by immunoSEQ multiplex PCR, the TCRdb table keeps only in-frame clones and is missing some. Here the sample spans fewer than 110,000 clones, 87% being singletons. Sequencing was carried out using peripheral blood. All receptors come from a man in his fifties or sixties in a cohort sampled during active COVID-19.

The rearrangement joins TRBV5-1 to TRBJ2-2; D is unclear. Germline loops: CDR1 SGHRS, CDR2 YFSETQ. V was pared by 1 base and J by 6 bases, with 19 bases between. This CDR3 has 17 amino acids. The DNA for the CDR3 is TGCGCCAGCAGCTTGCTTCCCACAATGGCCATGTCCGGGGAGCTGTTTTTT. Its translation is CASSLLPTMAMSGELFF.

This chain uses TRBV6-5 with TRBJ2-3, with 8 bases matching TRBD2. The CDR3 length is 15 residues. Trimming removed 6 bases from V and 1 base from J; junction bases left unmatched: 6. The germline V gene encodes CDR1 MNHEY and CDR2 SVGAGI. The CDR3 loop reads CASRVAGIGTDTQYF. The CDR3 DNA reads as TGTGCCAGCAGAGTAGCGGGGATTGGCACAGATACGCAGTATTTT.

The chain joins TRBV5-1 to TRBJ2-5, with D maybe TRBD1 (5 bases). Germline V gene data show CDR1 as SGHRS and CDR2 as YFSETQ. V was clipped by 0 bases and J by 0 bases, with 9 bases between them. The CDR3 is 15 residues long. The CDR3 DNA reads TGCGCCAGCAGCTTGGTTGCAGGGTACCAAGAGACCCAGTACTTC. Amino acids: CASSLVAGYQETQYF.

CDR3 sequence (DNA): TGCGCCAGCAGCTTGGGGGGCATGAACACCGGGGAGCTGTTTTTT. Translation gives CASSLGGMNTGELFF. V and J are TRBV5-1 and TRBJ2-2; a weak D match, TRBD1 (5 bases). The V gene's germline CDR1 is SGHRS and CDR2 YFSETQ. The CDR3 sequence is 15 residues long. V lost 0 bases to trimming and J lost 1 base, with 7 bases between them.

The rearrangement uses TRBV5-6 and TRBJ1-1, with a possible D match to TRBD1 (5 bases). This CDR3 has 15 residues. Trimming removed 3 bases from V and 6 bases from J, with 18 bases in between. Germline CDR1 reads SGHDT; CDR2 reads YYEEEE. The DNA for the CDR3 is TGTGCCAGCAGCTCCGGGCCGTGGGGGGACGCTGAAGCTTTCTTT. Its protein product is CASSSGPWGDAEAFF.

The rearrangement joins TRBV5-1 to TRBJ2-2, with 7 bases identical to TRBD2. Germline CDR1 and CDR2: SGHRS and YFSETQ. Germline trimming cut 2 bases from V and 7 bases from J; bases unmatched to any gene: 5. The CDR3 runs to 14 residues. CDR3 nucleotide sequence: TGCGCCAGCAGCTTTTCGGGGGGAAACGGGGAGCTGTTTTTT. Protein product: CASSFSGGNGELFF. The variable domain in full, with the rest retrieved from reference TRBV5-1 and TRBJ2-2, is KAGVTQTPRYLIKTRGQQVTLSCSPISGHRSVSWYQQTPGQGLQFLFEYFSETQRNKGNFPGRFSGRQFSNSRSEMNVSTLELGDSALYLCASSFSGGNGELFFGEGSRLTVL.

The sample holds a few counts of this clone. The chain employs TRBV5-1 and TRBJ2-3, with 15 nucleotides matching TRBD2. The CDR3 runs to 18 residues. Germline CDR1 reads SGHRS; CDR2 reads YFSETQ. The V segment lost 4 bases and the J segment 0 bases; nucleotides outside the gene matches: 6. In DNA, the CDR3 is TGCGCCAGCAGCCCCGGACTAGCGGGGGGGCCGAGCACAGATACGCAGTATTTT. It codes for CASSPGLAGGPSTDTQYF.

The CDR3 protein is CASSATEEKLFF. The CDR3 region has the DNA TGTGCCAGCAGCGCGACTGAGGAAAAACTGTTTTTT. The chain joins TRBV9 to TRBJ1-4, with D hard to call. Trimming took off 3 bases at V and 8 bases at J, with 8 bases between the two ends. CDR1 and CDR2 (germline): SGDLS, YYNGEE. The CDR3 consists of 12 residues.

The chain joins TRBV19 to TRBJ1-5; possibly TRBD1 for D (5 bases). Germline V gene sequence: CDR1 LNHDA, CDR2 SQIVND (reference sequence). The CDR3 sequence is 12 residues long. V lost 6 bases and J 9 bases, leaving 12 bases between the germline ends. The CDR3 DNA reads TGTGCCAGTAGCACATGGGGGGGGCCCCAGCATTTT. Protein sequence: CASSTWGGPQHF. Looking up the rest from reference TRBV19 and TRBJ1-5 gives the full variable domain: DGGITQSPKYLFRKEGQNVTLSCEQNLNHDAMYWYRQDPGQGLRLIYYSQIVNDFQKGDIAEGYSVSREKKESFPLTVTSAQKNPTAFYLCASSTWGGPQHFGDGTRLSIL.

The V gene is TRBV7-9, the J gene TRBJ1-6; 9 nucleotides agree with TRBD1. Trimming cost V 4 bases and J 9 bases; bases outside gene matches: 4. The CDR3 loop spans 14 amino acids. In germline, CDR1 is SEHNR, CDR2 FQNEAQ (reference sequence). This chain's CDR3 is CASSWTGDASPLHF. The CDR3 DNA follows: TGTGCCAGCAGCTGGACAGGGGATGCTTCACCCCTCCACTTT.

CDR3 DNA: TGTGCCAGTAGTATACCCCCAGGGAACTATGGCTACACCTTC. Protein: CASSIPPGNYGYTF. The chain joins TRBV19 to TRBJ1-2, with D perhaps matching TRBD1 (5 bases). CDR3 length equals 14 residues. The germline gives CDR1 LNHDA, CDR2 SQIVND (reference sequence). The ends were cut back, 2 bases at V and 2 bases at J, with 9 bases in the middle.

CDR3 residues: CASSLRGQGQYF. CDR3 DNA: TGTGCCAGCAGCTTACGGGGACAAGGGCAGTACTTC. The chain has TRBV7-8 and TRBJ2-7, with D tentatively TRBD1 (6 bases). V lost 2 bases to trimming and J lost 9 bases, with 11 bases between them. Looked up from germline, CDR1 is SGHVS and CDR2 is FQNEAQ. The CDR3 runs to 12 residues.

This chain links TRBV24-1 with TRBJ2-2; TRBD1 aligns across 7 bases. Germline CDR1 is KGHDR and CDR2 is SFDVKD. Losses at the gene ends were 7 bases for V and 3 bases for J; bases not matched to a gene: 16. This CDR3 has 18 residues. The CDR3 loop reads CATRGRTGKFRDTGELFF. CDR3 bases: TGTGCCACCAGGGGAAGGACAGGCAAGTTCCGGGACACCGGGGAGCTGTTTTTT.

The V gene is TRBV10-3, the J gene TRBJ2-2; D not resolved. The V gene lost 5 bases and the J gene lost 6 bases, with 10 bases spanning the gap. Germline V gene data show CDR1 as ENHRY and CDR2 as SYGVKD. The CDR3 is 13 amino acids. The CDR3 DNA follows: TGTGCCATCAGTTATGACGCGGCCGGGGAGCTGTTTTTT. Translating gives CAISYDAAGELFF.

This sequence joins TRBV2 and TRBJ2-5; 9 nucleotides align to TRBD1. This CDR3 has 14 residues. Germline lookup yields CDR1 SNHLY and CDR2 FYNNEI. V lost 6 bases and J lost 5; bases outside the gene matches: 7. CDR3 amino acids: CASRGDRASETQYF. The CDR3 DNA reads TGTGCCAGCAGGGGGGACAGGGCCTCGGAGACCCAGTACTTC.

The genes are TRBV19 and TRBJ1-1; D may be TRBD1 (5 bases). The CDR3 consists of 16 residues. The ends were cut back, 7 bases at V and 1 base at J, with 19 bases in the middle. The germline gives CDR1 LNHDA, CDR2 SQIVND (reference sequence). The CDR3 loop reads CASTSQGAAKNTEAFF. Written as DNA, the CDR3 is TGTGCCAGTACCTCTCAAGGGGCGGCGAAGAACACTGAAGCTTTCTTT.

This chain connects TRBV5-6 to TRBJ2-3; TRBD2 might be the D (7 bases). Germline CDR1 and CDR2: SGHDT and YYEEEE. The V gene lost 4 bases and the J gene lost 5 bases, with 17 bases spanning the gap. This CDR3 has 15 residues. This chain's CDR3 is CASSLFGGGKDTQYF. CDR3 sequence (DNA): TGTGCCAGCAGCCTATTTGGGGGGGGCAAAGATACGCAGTATTTT.

In DNA form, the CDR3 reads TGTGCCAGCAGTGTTCGGACAGTCACCGGGGAGCTGTTTTTT. Amino acids: CASSVRTVTGELFF. The chain combines TRBV2 with TRBJ2-2; perhaps TRBD1 as D (6 bases). Germline-derived CDR1 and CDR2 are SNHLY and FYNNEI. V was cut by 4 bases and J by 4 bases, with 10 bases left in between. This CDR3 has 14 amino acids. Variable domain in full (rest from reference TRBV2 and TRBJ2-2): EPEVTQTPSHQVTQMGQEVILRCVPISNHLYFYWYRQILGQKVEFLVSFYNNEISEKSEIFDDQFSVERPDGSNFTLKIRSTKLEDSAMYFCASSVRTVTGELFFGEGSRLTVL.

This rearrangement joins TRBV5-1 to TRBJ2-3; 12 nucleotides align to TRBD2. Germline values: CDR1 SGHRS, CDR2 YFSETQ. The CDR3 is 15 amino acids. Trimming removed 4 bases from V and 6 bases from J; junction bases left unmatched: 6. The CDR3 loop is CASSALAGGDDTQYF. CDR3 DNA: TGCGCCAGCAGCGCCCTAGCGGGGGGGGACGATACGCAGTATTTT.

CDR3 amino acids: CASSPRGQGRYGYTF. For the CDR3, the DNA is TGTGCCAGCAGCCCTCGGGGACAGGGGCGGTATGGCTACACCTTC. This chain joins TRBV11-3 and TRBJ1-2; TRBD1 matches at 10 bases. In germline, CDR1 is SGHNT, CDR2 YENEEA. The length of the CDR3 is 15 residues. Trimming cost V 5 bases and J 5 bases; bases outside gene matches: 8. Full variable domain (missing parts from reference TRBV11-3 and TRBJ1-2): EAGVVQSPRYKIIEKKQPVAFWCNPISGHNTLYWYLQNLGQGPELLIRYENEEAVDDSQLPKDRFSAERLKGVDSTLKIQPAELGDSAVYLCASSPRGQGRYGYTFGSGTRLTVV.

The CDR3 loop reads CASSQDGVAGNTIYF. DNA for the CDR3: TGCGCCAGCAGCCAAGACGGAGTGGCTGGAAACACCATATATTTT. The chain recombines TRBV4-1 with TRBJ1-3; D not certain. This CDR3 region has 15 residues. Germline assignment: CDR1 MGHRA and CDR2 YSYEKL. V was pared by 0 bases and J by 2 bases, with 8 bases between.

CDR3 region: CASSTKGRNEQFF. DNA of the CDR3: TGTGCCAGCAGTACGAAGGGGCGCAATGAGCAGTTCTTC. The chain links TRBV6-5 to TRBJ2-1; D is perhaps TRBD1 (5 bases). Germline V CDR1 and CDR2: MNHEY, SVGAGI. Trimming left V 5 bases short and J 6 bases short, with 11 bases between. There are 13 residues in the CDR3.

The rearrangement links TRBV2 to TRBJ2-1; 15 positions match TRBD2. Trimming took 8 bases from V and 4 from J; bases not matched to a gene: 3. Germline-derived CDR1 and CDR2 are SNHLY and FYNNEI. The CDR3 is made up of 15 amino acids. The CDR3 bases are TGTGCCAGCGTCGGACTAGCGGGGGGGTACAATGAGCAGTTCTTC. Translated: CASVGLAGGYNEQFF.

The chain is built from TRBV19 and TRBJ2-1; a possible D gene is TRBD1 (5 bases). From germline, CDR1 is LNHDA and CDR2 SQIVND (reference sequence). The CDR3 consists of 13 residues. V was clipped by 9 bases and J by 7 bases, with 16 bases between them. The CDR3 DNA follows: TGTGCCAGCCGTCTGGCGGCAGGGAATGAGCAGTTCTTC. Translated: CASRLAAGNEQFF.

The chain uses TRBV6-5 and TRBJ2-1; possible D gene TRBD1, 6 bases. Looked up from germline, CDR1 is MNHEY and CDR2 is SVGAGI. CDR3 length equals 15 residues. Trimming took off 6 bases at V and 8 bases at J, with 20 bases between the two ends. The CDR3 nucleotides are TGTGCCAGCAGCAGAGGACAGCCGATTTTTGATGAGCAGTTCTTC. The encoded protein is CASSRGQPIFDEQFF.

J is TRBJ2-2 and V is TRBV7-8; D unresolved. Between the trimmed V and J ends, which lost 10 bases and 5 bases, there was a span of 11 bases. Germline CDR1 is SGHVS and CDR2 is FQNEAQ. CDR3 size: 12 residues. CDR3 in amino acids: CATYPGTGELFF. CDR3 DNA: TGTGCCACATACCCAGGAACCGGGGAGCTGTTTTTT.

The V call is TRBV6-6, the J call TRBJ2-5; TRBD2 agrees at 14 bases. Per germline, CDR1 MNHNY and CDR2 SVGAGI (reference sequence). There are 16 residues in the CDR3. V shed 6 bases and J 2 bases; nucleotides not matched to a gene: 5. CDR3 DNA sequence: TGTGCCAGCAGCCAGACTAGCGGGGGGGGTCAAGAGACCCAGTACTTC. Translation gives CASSQTSGGGQETQYF.

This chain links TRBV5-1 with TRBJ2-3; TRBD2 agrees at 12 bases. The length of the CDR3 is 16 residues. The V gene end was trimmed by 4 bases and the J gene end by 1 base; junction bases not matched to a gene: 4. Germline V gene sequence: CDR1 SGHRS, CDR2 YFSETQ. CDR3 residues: CASSPPSGGGTDTQYF. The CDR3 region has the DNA TGCGCCAGCAGCCCTCCTAGCGGGGGGGGCACAGATACGCAGTATTTT.

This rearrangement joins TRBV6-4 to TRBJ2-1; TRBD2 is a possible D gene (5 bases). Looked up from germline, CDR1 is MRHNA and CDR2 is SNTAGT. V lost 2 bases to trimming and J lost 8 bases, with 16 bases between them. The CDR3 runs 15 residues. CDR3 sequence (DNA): TGTGCCAGCAGTGACGGGCATAGAGGGTCCGATGAGCAGTTCTTC. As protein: CASSDGHRGSDEQFF.